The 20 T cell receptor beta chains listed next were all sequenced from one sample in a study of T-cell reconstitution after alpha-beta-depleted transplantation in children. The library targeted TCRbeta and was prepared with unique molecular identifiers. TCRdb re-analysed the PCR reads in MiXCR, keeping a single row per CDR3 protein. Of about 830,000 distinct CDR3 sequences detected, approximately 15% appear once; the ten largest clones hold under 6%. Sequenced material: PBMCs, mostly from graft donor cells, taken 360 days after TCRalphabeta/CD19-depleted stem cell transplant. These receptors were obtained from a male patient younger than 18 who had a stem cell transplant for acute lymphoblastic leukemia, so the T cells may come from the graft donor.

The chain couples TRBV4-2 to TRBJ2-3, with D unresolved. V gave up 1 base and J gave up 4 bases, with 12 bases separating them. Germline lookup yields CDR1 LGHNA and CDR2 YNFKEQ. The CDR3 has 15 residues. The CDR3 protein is CASSQAAPRSDTQYF. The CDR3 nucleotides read TGTGCCAGCAGCCAAGCGGCGCCTAGGTCAGATACGCAGTATTTT.

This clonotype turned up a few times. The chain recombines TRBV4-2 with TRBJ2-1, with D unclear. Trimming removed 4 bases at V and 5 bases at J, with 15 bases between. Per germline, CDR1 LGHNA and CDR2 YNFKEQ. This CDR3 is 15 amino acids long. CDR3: CASSPAPGSNNEQFF. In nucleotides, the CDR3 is TGTGCCAGCAGCCCGGCCCCCGGATCTAACAATGAGCAGTTCTTC.

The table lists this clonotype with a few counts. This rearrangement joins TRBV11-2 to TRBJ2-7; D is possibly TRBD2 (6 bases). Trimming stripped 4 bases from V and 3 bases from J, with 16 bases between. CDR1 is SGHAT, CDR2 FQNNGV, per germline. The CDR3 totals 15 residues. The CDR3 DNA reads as TGTGCCAGCAGCTCTATCCGGGACTTCTACTACGAGCAGTACTTC. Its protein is CASSSIRDFYYEQYF.

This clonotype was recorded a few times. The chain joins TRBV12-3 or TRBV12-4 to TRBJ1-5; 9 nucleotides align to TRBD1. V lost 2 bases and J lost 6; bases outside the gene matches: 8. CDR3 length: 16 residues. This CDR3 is CASSLRATGGGQPQHF. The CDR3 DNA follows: TGTGCCAGCAGTTTAAGGGCGACAGGGGGGGGTCAGCCCCAGCATTTT.

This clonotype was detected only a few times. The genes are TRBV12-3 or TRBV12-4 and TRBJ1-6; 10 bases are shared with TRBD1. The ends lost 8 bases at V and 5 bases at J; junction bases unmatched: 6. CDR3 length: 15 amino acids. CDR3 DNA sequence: TGTGCCAGCGGGATGGGACAGGGGCATAATTCACCCCTCCACTTT. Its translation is CASGMGQGHNSPLHF.

CDR3 protein: CAASTWGTGELFF. The CDR3 DNA reads TGTGCCGCCAGTACTTGGGGAACCGGGGAGCTGTTTTTT. V is TRBV7-6 and J is TRBJ2-2; D gene uncertain. Germline values: CDR1 SGHVS, CDR2 FNYEAQ. Trimming took off 11 bases at V and 5 bases at J, with 15 bases between the two ends. This CDR3 contains 13 residues.

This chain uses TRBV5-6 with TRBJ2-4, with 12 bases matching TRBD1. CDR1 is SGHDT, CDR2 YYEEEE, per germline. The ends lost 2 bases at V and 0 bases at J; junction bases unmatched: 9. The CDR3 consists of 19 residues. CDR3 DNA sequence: TGTGCCAGCAGCTTTGGGACAGGGGGCGCGGGGGTAGCCAAAAACATTCAGTACTTC. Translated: CASSFGTGGAGVAKNIQYF.

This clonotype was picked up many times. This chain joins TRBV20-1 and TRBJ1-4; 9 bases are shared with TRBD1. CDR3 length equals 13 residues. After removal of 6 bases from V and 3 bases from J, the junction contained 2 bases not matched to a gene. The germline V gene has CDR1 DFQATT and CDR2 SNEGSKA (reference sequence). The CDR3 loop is CSADRGPNEKLFF. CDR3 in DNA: TGCAGTGCGGACAGGGGACCTAATGAAAAACTGTTTTTT.

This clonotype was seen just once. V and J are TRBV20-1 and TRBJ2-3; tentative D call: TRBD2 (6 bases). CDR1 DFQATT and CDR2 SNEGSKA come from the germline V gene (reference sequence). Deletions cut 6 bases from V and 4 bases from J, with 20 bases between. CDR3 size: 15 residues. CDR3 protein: CSADPTSFRADTQYF. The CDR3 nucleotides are TGCAGTGCCGACCCCACTAGCTTTCGCGCAGATACGCAGTATTTT.

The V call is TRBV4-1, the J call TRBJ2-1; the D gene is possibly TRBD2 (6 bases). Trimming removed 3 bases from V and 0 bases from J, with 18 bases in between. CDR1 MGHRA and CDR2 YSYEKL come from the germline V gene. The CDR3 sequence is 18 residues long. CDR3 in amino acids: CASSHETLAFLSYNEQFF. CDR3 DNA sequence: TGCGCCAGCAGCCACGAGACCCTAGCGTTCCTCTCCTACAATGAGCAGTTCTTC.

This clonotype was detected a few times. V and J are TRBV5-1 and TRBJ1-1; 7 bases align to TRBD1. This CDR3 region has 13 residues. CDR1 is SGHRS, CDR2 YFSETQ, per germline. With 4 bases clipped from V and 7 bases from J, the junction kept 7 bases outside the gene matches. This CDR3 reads CASSIPGGLEAFF. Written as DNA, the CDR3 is TGCGCCAGCAGCATCCCAGGGGGGCTTGAAGCTTTCTTT.

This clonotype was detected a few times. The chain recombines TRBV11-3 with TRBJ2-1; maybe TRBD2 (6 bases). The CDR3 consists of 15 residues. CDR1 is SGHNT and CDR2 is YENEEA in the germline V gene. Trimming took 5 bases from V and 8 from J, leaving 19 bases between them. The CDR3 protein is CASSISSGPGDEQFF. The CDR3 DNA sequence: TGTGCCAGCAGCATCAGTAGCGGTCCTGGGGATGAGCAGTTCTTC.

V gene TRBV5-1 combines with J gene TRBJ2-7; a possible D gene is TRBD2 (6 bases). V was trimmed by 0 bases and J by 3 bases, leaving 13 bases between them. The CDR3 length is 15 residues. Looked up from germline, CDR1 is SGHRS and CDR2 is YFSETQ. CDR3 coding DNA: TGCGCCAGCAGCTTGGTGGAGGGGCCTCACTACGAGCAGTACTTC. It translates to CASSLVEGPHYEQYF.

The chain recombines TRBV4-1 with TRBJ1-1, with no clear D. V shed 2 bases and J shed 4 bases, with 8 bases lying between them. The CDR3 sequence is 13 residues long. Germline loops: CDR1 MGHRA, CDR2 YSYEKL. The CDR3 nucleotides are TGCGCCAGCAGCCAACTAGCGGTCACTGAAGCTTTCTTT. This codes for CASSQLAVTEAFF.

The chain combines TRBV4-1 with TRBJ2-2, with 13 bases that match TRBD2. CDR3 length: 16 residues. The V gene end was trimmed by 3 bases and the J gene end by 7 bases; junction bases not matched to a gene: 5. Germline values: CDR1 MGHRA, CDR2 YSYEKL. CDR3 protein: CASSHRTSGSFGELFF. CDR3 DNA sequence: TGCGCCAGCAGCCATAGGACTAGCGGGAGCTTCGGGGAGCTGTTTTTT.

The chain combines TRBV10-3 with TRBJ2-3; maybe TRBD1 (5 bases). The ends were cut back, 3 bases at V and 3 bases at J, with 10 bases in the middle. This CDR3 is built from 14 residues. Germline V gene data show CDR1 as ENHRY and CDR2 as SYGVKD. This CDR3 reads CAISDSYRTDTQYF. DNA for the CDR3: TGTGCCATCAGTGACAGCTACAGGACAGATACGCAGTATTTT.

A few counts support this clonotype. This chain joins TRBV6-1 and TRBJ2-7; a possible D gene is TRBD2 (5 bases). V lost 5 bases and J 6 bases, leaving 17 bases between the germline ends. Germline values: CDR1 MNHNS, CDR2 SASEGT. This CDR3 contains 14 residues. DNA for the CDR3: TGTGCCAGCAGTCTGACTACCAACTTGGCCGAGCAGTACTTC. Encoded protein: CASSLTTNLAEQYF.

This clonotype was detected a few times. Written as DNA, the CDR3 is TGTGCCAGCAGCAGCCCGATGGAGGAAAACTATGGCTACACCTTC. Amino acid sequence: CASSSPMEENYGYTF. The V and J genes are TRBV11-2 and TRBJ1-2; D gene ambiguous. V was trimmed by 5 bases and J by 2 bases, leaving 15 bases between them. Germline CDR1 SGHAT, CDR2 FQNNGV. This CDR3 has 15 residues.

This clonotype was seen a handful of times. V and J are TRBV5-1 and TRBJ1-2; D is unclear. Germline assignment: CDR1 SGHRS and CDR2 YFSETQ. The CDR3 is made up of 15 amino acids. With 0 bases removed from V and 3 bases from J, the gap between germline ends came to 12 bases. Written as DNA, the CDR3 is TGCGCCAGCAGCTTGGTTTCGGGGTTCGACTATGGCTACACCTTC. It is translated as CASSLVSGFDYGYTF. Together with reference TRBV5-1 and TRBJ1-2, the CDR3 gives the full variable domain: KAGVTQTPRYLIKTRGQQVTLSCSPISGHRSVSWYQQTPGQGLQFLFEYFSETQRNKGNFPGRFSGRQFSNSRSEMNVSTLELGDSALYLCASSLVSGFDYGYTFGSGTRLTVV.

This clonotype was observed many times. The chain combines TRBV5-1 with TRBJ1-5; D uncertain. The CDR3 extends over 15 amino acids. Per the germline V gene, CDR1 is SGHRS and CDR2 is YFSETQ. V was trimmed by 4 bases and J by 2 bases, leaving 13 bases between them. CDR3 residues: CASSPASGGNQPQHF. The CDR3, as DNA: TGCGCCAGCAGCCCTGCTAGTGGGGGCAATCAGCCCCAGCATTTT.